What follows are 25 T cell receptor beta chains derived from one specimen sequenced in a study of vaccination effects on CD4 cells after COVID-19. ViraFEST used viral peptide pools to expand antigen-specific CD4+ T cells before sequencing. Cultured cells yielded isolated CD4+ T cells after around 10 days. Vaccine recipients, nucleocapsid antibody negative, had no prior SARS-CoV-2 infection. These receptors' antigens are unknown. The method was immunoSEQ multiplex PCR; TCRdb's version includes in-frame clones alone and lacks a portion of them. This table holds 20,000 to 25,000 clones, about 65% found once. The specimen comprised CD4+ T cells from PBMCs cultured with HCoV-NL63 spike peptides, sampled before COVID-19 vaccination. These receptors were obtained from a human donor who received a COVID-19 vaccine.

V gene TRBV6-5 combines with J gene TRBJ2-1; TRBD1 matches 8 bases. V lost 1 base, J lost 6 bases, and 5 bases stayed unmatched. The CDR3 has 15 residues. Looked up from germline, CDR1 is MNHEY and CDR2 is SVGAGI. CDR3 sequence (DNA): TGTGCCAGCAGTTACTTGCGAGGACAGGGCAATGAGCAGTTCTTC. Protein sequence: CASSYLRGQGNEQFF.

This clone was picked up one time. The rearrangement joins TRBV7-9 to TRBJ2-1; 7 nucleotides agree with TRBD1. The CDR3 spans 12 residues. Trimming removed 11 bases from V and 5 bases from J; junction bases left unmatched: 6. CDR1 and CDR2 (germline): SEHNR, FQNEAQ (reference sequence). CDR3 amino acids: CAEGQINNEQFF. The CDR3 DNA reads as TGTGCCGAGGGACAGATAAACAATGAGCAGTTCTTC.

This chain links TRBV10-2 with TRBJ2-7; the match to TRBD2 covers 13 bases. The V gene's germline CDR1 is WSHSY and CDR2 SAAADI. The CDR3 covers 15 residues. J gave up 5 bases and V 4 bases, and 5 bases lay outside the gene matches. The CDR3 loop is CASSATSGGYNEQYF. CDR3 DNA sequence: TGCGCCAGCAGTGCGACTAGCGGGGGGTATAACGAGCAGTACTTC.

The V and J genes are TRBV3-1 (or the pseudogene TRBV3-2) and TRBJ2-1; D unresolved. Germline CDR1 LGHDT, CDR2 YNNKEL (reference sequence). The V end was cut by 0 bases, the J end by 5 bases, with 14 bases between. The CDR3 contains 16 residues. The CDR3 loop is CASSQDIPRAHNEQFF. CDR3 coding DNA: TGTGCCAGCAGCCAAGATATCCCTAGAGCCCACAATGAGCAGTTCTTC.

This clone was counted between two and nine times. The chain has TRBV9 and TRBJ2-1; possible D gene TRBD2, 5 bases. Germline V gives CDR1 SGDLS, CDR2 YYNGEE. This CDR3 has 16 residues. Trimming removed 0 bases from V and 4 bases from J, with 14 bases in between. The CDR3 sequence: CASSVATGGLYNEQFF. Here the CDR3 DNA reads TGTGCCAGCAGCGTAGCGACTGGAGGACTTTACAATGAGCAGTTCTTC.

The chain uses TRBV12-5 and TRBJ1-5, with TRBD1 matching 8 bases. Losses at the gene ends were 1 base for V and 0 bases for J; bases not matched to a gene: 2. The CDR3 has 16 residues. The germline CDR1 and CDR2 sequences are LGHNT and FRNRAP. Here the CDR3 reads CASGLAGTGSNQPQHF. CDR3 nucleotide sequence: TGTGCTAGTGGTTTGGCGGGGACAGGTAGCAATCAGCCCCAGCATTTT.

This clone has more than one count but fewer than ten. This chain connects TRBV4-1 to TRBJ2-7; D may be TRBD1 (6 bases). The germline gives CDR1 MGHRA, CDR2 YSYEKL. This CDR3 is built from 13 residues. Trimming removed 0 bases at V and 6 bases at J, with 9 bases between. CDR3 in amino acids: CASSQELRGEQYF. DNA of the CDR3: TGCGCCAGCAGCCAAGAACTCAGGGGCGAGCAGTACTTC.

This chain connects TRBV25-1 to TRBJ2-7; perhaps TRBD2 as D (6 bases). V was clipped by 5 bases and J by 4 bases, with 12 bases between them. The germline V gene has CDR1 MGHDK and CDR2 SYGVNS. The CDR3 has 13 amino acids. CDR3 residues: CASSLGGGYEQYF. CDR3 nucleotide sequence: TGTGCCAGCAGTTTGGGAGGAGGGTACGAGCAGTACTTC.

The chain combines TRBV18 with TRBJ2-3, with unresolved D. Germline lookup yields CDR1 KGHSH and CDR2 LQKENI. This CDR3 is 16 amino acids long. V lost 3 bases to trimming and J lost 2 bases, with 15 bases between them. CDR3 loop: CASSPNGPQNTDTQYF. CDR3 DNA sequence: TGTGCCAGCTCACCTAACGGGCCACAAAACACAGATACGCAGTATTTT.

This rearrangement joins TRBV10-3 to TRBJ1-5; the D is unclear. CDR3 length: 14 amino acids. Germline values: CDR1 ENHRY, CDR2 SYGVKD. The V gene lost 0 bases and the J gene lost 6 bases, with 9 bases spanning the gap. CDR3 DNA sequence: TGTGCCATCAGTGAGTCTGGGAGAGGTCAGCCCCAGCATTTT. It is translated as CAISESGRGQPQHF.

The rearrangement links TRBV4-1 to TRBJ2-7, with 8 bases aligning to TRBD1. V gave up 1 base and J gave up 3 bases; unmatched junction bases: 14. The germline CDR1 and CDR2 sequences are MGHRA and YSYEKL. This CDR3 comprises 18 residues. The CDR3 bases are TGCGCCAGCAGCCAAGGGGCGGTCCCACAGGGGGGCATCTACGAGCAGTACTTC. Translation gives CASSQGAVPQGGIYEQYF.

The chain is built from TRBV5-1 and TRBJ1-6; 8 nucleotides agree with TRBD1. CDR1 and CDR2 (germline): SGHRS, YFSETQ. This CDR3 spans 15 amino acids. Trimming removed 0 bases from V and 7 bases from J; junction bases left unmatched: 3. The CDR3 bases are TGCGCCAGCAGCTTGGCTGGACAGGGAAATTCACCCCTCCACTTT. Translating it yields CASSLAGQGNSPLHF. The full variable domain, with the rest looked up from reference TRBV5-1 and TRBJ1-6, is KAGVTQTPRYLIKTRGQQVTLSCSPISGHRSVSWYQQTPGQGLQFLFEYFSETQRNKGNFPGRFSGRQFSNSRSEMNVSTLELGDSALYLCASSLAGQGNSPLHFGNGTRLTVT.

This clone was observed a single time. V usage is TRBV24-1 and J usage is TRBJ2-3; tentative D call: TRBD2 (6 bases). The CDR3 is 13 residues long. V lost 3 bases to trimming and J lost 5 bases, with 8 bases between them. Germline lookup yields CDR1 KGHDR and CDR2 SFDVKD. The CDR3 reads CATSDVGGDTQYF. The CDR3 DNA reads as TGTGCCACCAGTGATGTGGGGGGAGATACGCAGTATTTT.

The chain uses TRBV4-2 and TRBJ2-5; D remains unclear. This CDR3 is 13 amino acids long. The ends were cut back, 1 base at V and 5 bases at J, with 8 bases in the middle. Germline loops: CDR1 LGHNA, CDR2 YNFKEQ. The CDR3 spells CASSQGVGETQYF. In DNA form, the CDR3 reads TGTGCCAGCAGCCAAGGGGTGGGGGAGACCCAGTACTTC.

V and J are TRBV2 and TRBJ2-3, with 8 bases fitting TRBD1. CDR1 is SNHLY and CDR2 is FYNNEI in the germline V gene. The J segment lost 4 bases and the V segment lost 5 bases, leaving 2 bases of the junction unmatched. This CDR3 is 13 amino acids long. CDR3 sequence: CASSQGASDTQYF. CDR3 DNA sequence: TGTGCCAGCAGTCAGGGGGCGTCAGATACGCAGTATTTT.

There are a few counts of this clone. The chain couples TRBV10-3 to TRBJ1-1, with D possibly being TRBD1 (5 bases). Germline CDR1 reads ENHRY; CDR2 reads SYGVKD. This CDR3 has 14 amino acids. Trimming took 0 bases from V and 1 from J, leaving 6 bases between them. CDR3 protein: CAISESGTNTEAFF. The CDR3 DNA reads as TGTGCCATCAGTGAGTCAGGGACGAACACTGAAGCTTTCTTT.

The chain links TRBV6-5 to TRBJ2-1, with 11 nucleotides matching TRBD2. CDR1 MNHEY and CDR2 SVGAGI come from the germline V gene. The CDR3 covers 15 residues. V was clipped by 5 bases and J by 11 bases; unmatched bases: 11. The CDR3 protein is CASSPGWLAGGKQFF. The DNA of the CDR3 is TGTGCCAGCAGTCCGGGGTGGCTAGCGGGAGGCAAGCAGTTCTTC.

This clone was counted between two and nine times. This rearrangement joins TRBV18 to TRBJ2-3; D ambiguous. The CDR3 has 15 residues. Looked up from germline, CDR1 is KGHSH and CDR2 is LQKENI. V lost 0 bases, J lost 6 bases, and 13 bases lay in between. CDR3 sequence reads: CASSPPLRVRDTQYF. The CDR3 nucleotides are TGTGCCAGCTCACCACCTCTTAGGGTTCGGGATACGCAGTATTTT.

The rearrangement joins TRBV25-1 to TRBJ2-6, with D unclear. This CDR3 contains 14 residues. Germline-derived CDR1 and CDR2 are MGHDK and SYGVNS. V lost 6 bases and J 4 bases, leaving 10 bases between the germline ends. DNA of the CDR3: TGTGCCAGCAGCAAAGAATCCGGGGCCAACGTCCTGACTTTC. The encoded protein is CASSKESGANVLTF.

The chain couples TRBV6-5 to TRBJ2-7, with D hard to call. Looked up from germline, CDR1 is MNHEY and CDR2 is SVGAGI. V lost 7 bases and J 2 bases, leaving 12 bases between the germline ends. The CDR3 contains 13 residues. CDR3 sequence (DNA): TGTGCCAGCACTCCAGGAGCCACCTACGAGCAGTACTTC. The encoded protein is CASTPGATYEQYF.

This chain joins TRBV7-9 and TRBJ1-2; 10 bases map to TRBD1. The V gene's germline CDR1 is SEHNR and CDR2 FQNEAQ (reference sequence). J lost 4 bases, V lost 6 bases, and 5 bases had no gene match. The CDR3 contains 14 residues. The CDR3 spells CASRLGTGAYGYTF. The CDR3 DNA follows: TGTGCCAGCAGACTCGGGACAGGGGCCTATGGCTACACCTTC.

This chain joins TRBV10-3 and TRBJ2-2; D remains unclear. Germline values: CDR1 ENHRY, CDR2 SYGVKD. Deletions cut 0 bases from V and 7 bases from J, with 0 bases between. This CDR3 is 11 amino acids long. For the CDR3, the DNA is TGTGCCATCAGTGAGTCCGGGGAGCTGTTTTTT. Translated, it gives CAISESGELFF.

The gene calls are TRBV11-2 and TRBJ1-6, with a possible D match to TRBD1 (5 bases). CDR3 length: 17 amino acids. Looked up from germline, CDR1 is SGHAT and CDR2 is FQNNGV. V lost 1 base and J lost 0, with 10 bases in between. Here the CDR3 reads CASSLVAGTSYNSPLHF. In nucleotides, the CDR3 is TGTGCCAGCAGCTTAGTGGCAGGGACCTCCTATAATTCACCCCTCCACTTT. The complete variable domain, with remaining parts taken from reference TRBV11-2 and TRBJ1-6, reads EAGVAQSPRYKIIEKRQSVAFWCNPISGHATLYWYQQILGQGPKLLIQFQNNGVVDDSQLPKDRFSAERLKGVDSTLKIQPAKLEDSAVYLCASSLVAGTSYNSPLHFGNGTRLTVT.

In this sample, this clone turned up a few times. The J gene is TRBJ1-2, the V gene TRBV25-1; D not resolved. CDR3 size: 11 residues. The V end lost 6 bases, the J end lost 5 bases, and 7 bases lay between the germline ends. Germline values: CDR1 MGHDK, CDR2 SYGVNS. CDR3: CASSPGYGYTF. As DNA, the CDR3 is TGTGCCAGCAGCCCGGGGTATGGCTACACCTTC.

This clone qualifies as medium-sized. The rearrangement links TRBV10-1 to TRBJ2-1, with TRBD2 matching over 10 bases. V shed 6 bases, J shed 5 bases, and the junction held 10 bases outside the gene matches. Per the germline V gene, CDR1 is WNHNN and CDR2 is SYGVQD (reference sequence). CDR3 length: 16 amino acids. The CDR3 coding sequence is TGCGCCAGCAGAGACACCCGGACTAGCGGTAACAATGAGCAGTTCTTC. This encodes CASRDTRTSGNNEQFF.